In this sample, the clone carrying this T cell receptor beta chain turned up a few times. Its matching antigen is unknown. The source of the sample is a study of T cell repertoires in cytomegalovirus infection. Overall study: The public TCR beta signatures pointed to both CMV infection and matching HLA type.

General study points: Predominance within the ex vivo response was attributable to HLA-C-restricted CMV-specific TCR beta clonotypes. Individuals carrying CMV plus the relevant HLA were identified by cumulative frequency of public TCR beta families.

TCRdb fed the reads into MiXCR, producing one record per CDR3 protein. The sample has 250,000 or so distinct CDR3 sequences; over 15% are singletons. V was cut by 4 bases and J by 4 bases, with 8 bases left in between. From germline, CDR1 is SGHNT and CDR2 YYREEE (reference sequence). This CDR3 is built from 13 residues. Specimen: CD8+ T cells from PBMCs. This clonotype was sampled from a human donor in good health (CMV status not recorded). Some clones in this sample may be carry-over from other donors' samples. The chain joins TRBV5-4 to TRBJ2-2, with D uncertain. The DNA of the CDR3 is TGTGCCAGCAGCCCCGGCCTCACCGGGGAGCTGTTTTTT. Its protein product is CASSPGLTGELFF.